This T cell receptor (beta chain) was recorded in a study of T cells in Graves' hyperthyroidism and ophthalmopathy (dated by TCRdb to between 2017 and 2020). In terms of the full investigation: Peripheral blood samples were taken at the time of initial diagnosis, prior to any treatment. The study also compared thyroid tissue and blood T-cell repertoires from about six Graves' hyperthyroidism patients. To identify TCR V-J signatures that set the groups apart, the researchers used a discovery cohort of about a hundred patients, made up of approximately 43 with Graves' ophthalmopathy and about 59 with stable Graves' hyperthyroidism. The 95 to 100 discovery patients were randomly divided into training and test sets at a 7:3 ratio. Once sampling was done, hyperthyroidism patients were given methimazole at a starting dose of 30 mg daily, whereas ophthalmopathy patients were given high-dose intravenous methylprednisolone. Prospective prediction of ophthalmopathy was tested in an independent validation cohort consisting of about 20 hyperthyroidism patients and around 16 patients who later progressed to ophthalmopathy. TCR Vbeta CDR3 sequencing of 130 to 150 peripheral blood samples (around 45 ophthalmopathy, around 80 hyperthyroidism and approximately 17 progressor patients) is reported in the paper. Paper-wide results and their limitations: No statistical method was used to fix the sample size in advance, and group allocation was not hidden from the investigators. During validation, the model predicted progression to ophthalmopathy a median of roughly six months ahead of onset, with approximately 70% sensitivity and almost 75% specificity. A 13 V-J signature model separated ophthalmopathy from stable hyperthyroidism, with just over 85% sensitivity and 81.08% specificity in cross-validation and 80%/75% in testing. Most expanded thyroid clonotypes (frequency above 0.001) were also found in blood, which suggests that blood repertoires may mirror thyroid immune responses.

Moderately to severely active disease, a Clinical Activity Score of at least 3, a NOSPECS grade of at least 4, and a duration under 3 months were present in ophthalmopathy patients. Exclusion was applied to patients with uncontrolled infections, other autoimmune diseases, pregnancy or lactation. Clinical symptoms, serum thyroxine and TRAb, thyroid ultrasound, and orbital computed tomography formed the basis for the diagnoses. PBMCs were isolated from around 10 ml of fresh peripheral blood by Ficoll-Paque density gradient centrifugation. Total RNA was extracted with Trizol reagent, and quality was checked on an Agilent 2100 Bioanalyzer. At the junction V is shortened by 0 bases and J by 4 bases, with 0 bases in between. CDR1 SGHAT and CDR2 FQNNGV were looked up in the germline V gene. The CDR3 spans 11 residues, from the cysteine through the phenylalanine. Just the 33-base CDR3 DNA is kept, in frame starting at base 1.

This clonotype was seen at least ten times. Its antigen remains unidentified. No base quality information exists; no much larger clone differs at one position. TCR beta CDR3 regions were amplified from RNA transcripts. The TCR CDR3 was subjected to a first round of RT-PCR using the HTBI primer set and the Qiagen OneStep RT-PCR kit. Libraries were constructed in a second round of multiplex PCR, after which size selection and purification were carried out. Paired-end sequencing of the libraries was performed with 100 bp reads on an Illumina HiSeq2000. The source study handled its data this way. SOAPnuke was used to process the raw data, throwing out any read that contained adapters or uncalled bases, had a mean Phred below 15, or lacked an exact constant-primer or identifier match. COPE v1.2.5 was used to merge high-quality paired reads, and clonotypes were defined as unique nucleotide sequences. MiTCR v1.1 was used to align clonotypes to the IMGT TRBV, TRBD and TRBJ reference segments. Only V-J combinations with frequency above 0.0001, covering about 99% of repertoires, were analysed. The TCS score was defined as the ratio of F50 (clonal expansion) to E x V (chaos), calculated using BLOSUM62-based TCRdist between CDR3 peptides within each V-J. Welch's t-statistics and random forest reduced 514 V-J features to roughly 13, which were used in a naive Bayes classifier (R e1071). TCRdb trimmed public reads at Q25 via fastp, called clones via MiXCR and kept in-frame beta chains. Each record represents a unique CDR3 protein, reported with the most common genes and DNA among its rows. Here the V and J calls rest on TCRdb's processing, not on the authors' analysis. The sample table holds fewer than 350,000 distinct CDR3 sequences, of which around a fifth were seen once. The ten most abundant clones make up approximately 37% of the sample.

The chain employs TRBV11-2 and TRBJ1-1; a confident D gene designation cannot be given. Specimen: blood. The TCR was taken from a man aged 45-65 years with Graves' ophthalmopathy. The DNA is TGTGCCAGCAGCTTAGACACTGAAGCTTTCTTT. This yields the protein CASSLDTEAFF.